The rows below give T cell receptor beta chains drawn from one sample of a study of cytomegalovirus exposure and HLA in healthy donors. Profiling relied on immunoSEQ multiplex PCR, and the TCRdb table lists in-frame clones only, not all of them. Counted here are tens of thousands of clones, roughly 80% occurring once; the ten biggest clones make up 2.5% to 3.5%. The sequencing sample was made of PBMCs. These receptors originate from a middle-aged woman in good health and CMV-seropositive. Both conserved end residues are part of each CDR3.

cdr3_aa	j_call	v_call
CSSSSRGGNEQFF	TRBJ2-1	TRBV7-9
CASSDPGGQETQYF	TRBJ2-5	TRBV10-2
CASSQQGPTEAFF	TRBJ1-1	TRBV7-9
CASSPRRDWTEAFF	TRBJ1-1	TRBV10-1
CASSAGRGGEKLFF	TRBJ1-4	TRBV9
CASSLGSGVQETQYF	TRBJ2-5	TRBV5-1
CASSSRGQGLRTGELFF	TRBJ2-2	TRBV28
CASSLAWGVADTQYF	TRBJ2-3	TRBV7-2
CASSVGQGPGYTF	TRBJ1-2	TRBV9
CASSLEGAAYNEQFF	TRBJ2-1	TRBV5-4
CASRGQINPPYNEQFF	TRBJ2-1	TRBV10-2
CASSFGGFDTEAFF	TRBJ1-1	TRBV19
CASSESSLAGAFNEQFF	TRBJ2-1	TRBV10-2
CATSRDRAGRADTQYF	TRBJ2-3	TRBV15
CASSDRQGRNTDTQYF	TRBJ2-3	TRBV25-1
CAISSPYEQYF	TRBJ2-7	TRBV10-3
CASSRNTGTGRETQYF	TRBJ2-5	TRBV18
CASSFGWAGESSYNEQFF	TRBJ2-1	TRBV11-2
CASSTGQGVYEQFF	TRBJ2-1	TRBV5-1
CASSQGYRDRGTIYF	TRBJ1-3	TRBV4-3
CSVEGGQPDYEQYF	TRBJ2-7	TRBV29-1
CASSLRGITYEQYF	TRBJ2-7	TRBV27
CASSIGLVRTDTQYF	TRBJ2-3	TRBV19
CASSPRAGSSYNSPLHF	TRBJ1-6	TRBV4-1
CASSPTSGGHYNEQFF	TRBJ2-1	TRBV5-1
CASSQATSAGQETQYF	TRBJ2-5	TRBV4-1
CAVRELPYEQYF	TRBJ2-7	TRBV6-6
CASSLGGGNQPQHF	TRBJ1-5	TRBV5-1
CASSLEYQGGDTEAFF	TRBJ1-1	TRBV5-1
CASTAFGEEQYF	TRBJ2-7	TRBV11-2
CAWGQGNEAFF	TRBJ1-1	TRBV30
CASSLGGGQGSREQYF	TRBJ2-7	TRBV5-4
CASSLLPRYEQYF	TRBJ2-7	TRBV27
CASSFGQRGSYEQYF	TRBJ2-7	TRBV5-4
CASSQEPLESSYNSPLHF	TRBJ1-6	TRBV4-1
CASSFRTGAVYNEQFF	TRBJ2-1	TRBV13
CSVDDTGLDTQYF	TRBJ2-3	TRBV29-1
CASSQDPGRGGYTF	TRBJ1-2	TRBV4-1
CASSFDSYGYTF	TRBJ1-2	TRBV7-2
CASSRSRGSGELFF	TRBJ2-2	TRBV18
CASSVPEGLTNEKLFF	TRBJ1-4	TRBV7-9
CASSQVYGGSYNEQFF	TRBJ2-1	TRBV4-2
CASSPRAGHLYGYTF	TRBJ1-2	TRBV9
CASGLSTKTSGGAGQDTQYF	TRBJ2-3	TRBV12-5
CASSLGGHGYGYTF	TRBJ1-2	TRBV4-3
CASSRRDQGANSPLHF	TRBJ1-6	TRBV5-1
CASSLEGGWYSPLHF	TRBJ1-6	TRBV5-8
CASSIGPGFNEKLFF	TRBJ1-4	TRBV7-2
CASSSRQGMRGYTF	TRBJ1-2	TRBV7-9
CASSQTGSYGYTF	TRBJ1-2	TRBV4-3
CASSLTPLTVANYGYTF	TRBJ1-2	TRBV5-1
CASSGTTDQPQHF	TRBJ1-5	TRBV6-1
CATSRSRGSTGELFF	TRBJ2-2	TRBV15
CASSVRGTQETQYF	TRBJ2-5	TRBV9